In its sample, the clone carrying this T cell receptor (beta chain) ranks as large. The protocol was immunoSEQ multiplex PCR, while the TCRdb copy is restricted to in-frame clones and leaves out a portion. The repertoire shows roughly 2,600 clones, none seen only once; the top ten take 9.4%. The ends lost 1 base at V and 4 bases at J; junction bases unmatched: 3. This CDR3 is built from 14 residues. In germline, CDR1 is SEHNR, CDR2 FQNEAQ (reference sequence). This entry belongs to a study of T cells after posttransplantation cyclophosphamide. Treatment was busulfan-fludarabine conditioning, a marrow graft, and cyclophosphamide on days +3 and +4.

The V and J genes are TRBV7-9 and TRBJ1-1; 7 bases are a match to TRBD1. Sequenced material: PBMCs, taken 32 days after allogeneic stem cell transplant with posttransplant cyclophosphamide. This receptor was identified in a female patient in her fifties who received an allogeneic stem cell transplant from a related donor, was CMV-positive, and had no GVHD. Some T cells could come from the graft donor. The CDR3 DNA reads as TGTGCCAGCAGCTTAGGTGCAGGGGGCACTGAAGCTTTCTTT. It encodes CASSLGAGGTEAFF.